Listed here are 7 T cell receptor beta chains from one sample, sequenced in a study of T-cell memory formation after mild COVID-19. TCRdb re-analysed the 5' RACE reads in MiXCR, keeping a single row per CDR3 protein. The sample yields about 110,000 distinct CDR3 sequences, about a sixth seen once. Sequencing used PBMCs or a T cell subset sorted from them (not recorded which). The receptor set was obtained from a man aged 18 to 30 who had mild COVID-19 (a few samples of this study predate the infection). Cell type and time point are not known.

This clonotype showed up just a few times. The chain recombines TRBV7-2 with TRBJ2-5; 9 positions agree with TRBD1. The CDR3 totals 14 residues. The V segment lost 5 bases and the J segment 4 bases; nucleotides outside the gene matches: 5. CDR1 is SGHTA and CDR2 is FQGNSA in the germline V gene. The CDR3 reads CASSQTGGLETQYF. CDR3 in DNA: TGTGCCAGCAGCCAAACAGGGGGCTTAGAGACCCAGTACTTC. Using reference TRBV7-2 and TRBJ2-5 for the parts outside the CDR3, the full variable domain is GAGVSQSPSNKVTEKGKDVELRCDPISGHTALYWYRQSLGQGLEFLIYFQGNSAPDKSGLPSDRFSAERTGGSVSTLTIQRTQQEDSAVYLCASSQTGGLETQYFGPGTRLLVL.

J is TRBJ2-5 and V is TRBV24-1; D tentatively reads TRBD1 or TRBD2 (5 bases each). V was cut by 4 bases and J by 0 bases, with 8 bases left in between. CDR1 is KGHDR and CDR2 is SFDVKD in the germline V gene. The CDR3 loop spans 14 amino acids. CDR3 amino acids: CATSDWGHQETQYF. The CDR3 DNA sequence: TGTGCCACCAGTGACTGGGGACACCAAGAGACCCAGTACTTC.

This clonotype was counted many times. The V and J genes are TRBV20-1 and TRBJ2-4; D gene ambiguous. The V gene lost 0 bases and the J gene lost 4 bases, with 10 bases spanning the gap. The CDR3 contains 14 residues. Germline-derived CDR1 and CDR2 are DFQATT and SNEGSKA (reference sequence). CDR3 sequence reads: CSARDWTRKNIQYF. CDR3 DNA: TGCAGTGCTAGAGATTGGACCAGGAAAAACATTCAGTACTTC.

Only a few counts were recorded for this clonotype. The chain combines TRBV2 with TRBJ2-5; tentatively, D is TRBD1 or TRBD2 (5 bases each). This CDR3 is built from 11 residues. Germline assignment: CDR1 SNHLY and CDR2 FYNNEI. V was shortened by 7 bases and J by 12 bases, with 15 bases between the two germline ends. The CDR3 here is CASNARGPKYF. The CDR3 DNA is TGTGCCAGCAATGCAAGGGGACCCAAGTACTTC.

The rearrangement joins TRBV20-1 to TRBJ2-7, with TRBD1 matching over 9 bases. The germline gives CDR1 DFQATT, CDR2 SNEGSKA (reference sequence). V lost 5 bases, J lost 6 bases, and 11 bases stayed unmatched. The CDR3 extends over 14 amino acids. The CDR3 protein is CSALRPGQGSEQYF. In nucleotides, the CDR3 is TGCAGTGCTTTGCGTCCGGGACAGGGAAGCGAGCAGTACTTC.

The chain is built from TRBV5-1 and TRBJ2-2, with 11 bases fitting TRBD1. Germline trimming cut 9 bases from V and 5 bases from J; bases unmatched to any gene: 12. Germline V gives CDR1 SGHRS, CDR2 YFSETQ. The CDR3 sequence is 16 residues long. The CDR3: CAISDPGQGGTGELFF. CDR3 DNA sequence: TGCGCCATCTCCGACCCGGGACAGGGGGGAACCGGGGAGCTGTTTTTT.

This clonotype was seen only once. The CDR3 reads CASSIHRTGGAFF. In DNA form, the CDR3 reads TGTGCCAGCAGCATCCACCGGACAGGGGGGGCTTTCTTT. The chain uses TRBV5-6 and TRBJ1-1, with 10 nucleotides matching TRBD1. The trim removed 4 bases at V and 11 bases at J, leaving 8 bases unmatched. Germline values: CDR1 SGHDT, CDR2 YYEEEE. This CDR3 is built from 13 residues.